These 16 T cell receptor beta chains came from one sample sequenced in a study of CD8 T cells in Susac syndrome. RNA totalling roughly 0.45 to 1 ug underwent reverse transcription with random hexamers. A single record per CDR3 protein comes from TCRdb applying MiXCR to the immunoSEQ multiplex PCR reads. The sample shows about 130,000 distinct CDR3 sequences, around 94% of them seen only once. The sample was CD8+ T cells from PBMCs. The receptor set was obtained from a human donor with Susac syndrome.

The chain joins TRBV24-1 to TRBJ1-1, with D hard to call. Trimming shortened V by 6 bases and J by 0 bases, and 7 bases separated the two germline ends. Germline V CDR1 and CDR2: KGHDR, SFDVKD. The CDR3 runs 13 residues. CDR3 sequence (DNA): TGTGCCACCAGTCTGGGTTTGAACACTGAAGCTTTCTTT. Protein product: CATSLGLNTEAFF.

A single count supports this clonotype. The gene calls are TRBV2 and TRBJ2-3; D remains unclear. Germline CDR1 is SNHLY and CDR2 is FYNNEI. V lost 3 bases, J lost 4 bases, and 5 bases lay in between. The CDR3 is 12 residues long. Here the CDR3 reads CASSDRADTQYF. CDR3 in DNA: TGTGCCAGCAGTGATCGAGCAGATACGCAGTATTTT.

V gene TRBV12-5 combines with J gene TRBJ2-3; D ambiguous. CDR1 and CDR2 from the germline V gene are LGHNT and FRNRAP. This CDR3 is built from 17 residues. Trimming took off 6 bases at V and 6 bases at J, with 25 bases between the two ends. The CDR3 DNA sequence: TGTGCTAGTGGCTTAATGGTCCTTGTTAACACAGTGGATACGCAGTATTTT. Protein: CASGLMVLVNTVDTQYF.

The J gene is TRBJ1-2, the V gene TRBV12-3 or TRBV12-4, with D unresolved. The CDR3 has 13 residues. The V end lost 3 bases, the J end lost 3 bases, and 8 bases lay between the germline ends. In DNA, the CDR3 is TGTGCCAGCAGTTTTTTATGGGACTATGGCTACACCTTC. Amino acid sequence: CASSFLWDYGYTF.

V usage is TRBV4-3 and J usage is TRBJ1-4; D perhaps matches TRBD1 (6 bases). The CDR3 covers 15 residues. V was clipped by 0 bases and J by 5 bases, with 10 bases between them. Germline loops: CDR1 LGHNA, CDR2 YSLEER. The CDR3 bases are TGCGCCAGCAGCCAAGAACTCAGGGGCAATGAAAAACTGTTTTTT. It specifies CASSQELRGNEKLFF.

This chain connects TRBV11-1 to TRBJ2-2; tentatively, D is TRBD1 (6 bases). Germline V gives CDR1 SGHAT, CDR2 FQDESV (reference sequence). V lost 5 bases and J lost 0, with 25 bases in between. CDR3 length: 20 residues. The CDR3 DNA follows: TGTGCCAGCAGCACCCTTGGGCCCCCAAGACAGGACTCGAACACCGGGGAGCTGTTTTTT. Residues: CASSTLGPPRQDSNTGELFF.

This rearrangement joins TRBV5-6 to TRBJ2-7, with D possibly TRBD1 on 6 matching bases. Trimming cost V 3 bases and J 6 bases, with 13 bases left between them. Germline V gives CDR1 SGHDT, CDR2 YYEEEE. The CDR3 sequence is 13 residues long. The CDR3 sequence is CASSSRAGVEQYF. In DNA form, the CDR3 reads TGTGCCAGCAGCTCGAGAGCAGGGGTCGAGCAGTACTTC.

The V call is TRBV29-1, the J call TRBJ2-7; TRBD1 matches at 8 bases. The V gene end was trimmed by 4 bases and the J gene end by 6 bases; junction bases not matched to a gene: 8. Germline CDR1 reads SQVTM; CDR2 reads ANQGSEA. The CDR3 has 13 residues. The chain's CDR3 is CSVVTTGVSEQYF. The CDR3 DNA follows: TGCAGCGTTGTTACGACAGGGGTCTCCGAGCAGTACTTC.

The chain has TRBV19 and TRBJ2-1; 7 nucleotides line up with TRBD1. V dropped 5 bases and J dropped 1; count of bases not matched to a gene: 5. There are 15 residues in the CDR3. Looked up from germline, CDR1 is LNHDA and CDR2 is SQIVND (reference sequence). CDR3 amino acids: CASSPGGQSYNEQFF. CDR3 DNA sequence: TGTGCCAGTAGTCCAGGGGGACAGTCCTACAATGAGCAGTTCTTC.

The J gene is TRBJ2-3, the V gene TRBV7-9, with TRBD1 as a possible D gene (5 bases). CDR1 is SEHNR, CDR2 FQNEAQ, per germline (reference sequence). Trimming took off 5 bases at V and 7 bases at J, with 19 bases between the two ends. The CDR3 is 15 residues long. DNA for the CDR3: TGTGCCAGCAGCCACCAAGTGGGGCAAGAGTATACGCAGTATTTT. It codes for CASSHQVGQEYTQYF. The variable domain in full, completed from reference TRBV7-9 and TRBJ2-3, reads DTGVSQNPRHKITKRGQNVTFRCDPISEHNRLYWYRQTLGQGPEFLTYFQNEAQLEKSRLLSDRFSAERPKGSFSTLEIQRTEQGDSAMYLCASSHQVGQEYTQYFGPGTRLTVL.

The CDR3 region is CALETAGSCPQHF. The CDR3 DNA reads TGTGCCTTGGAGACAGCGGGATCGTGCCCCCAGCATTTT. V and J are TRBV30 and TRBJ1-5; weak D call: TRBD1 (5 bases). The CDR3 is 13 residues long. V lost 7 bases, J lost 10 bases, and 20 bases lay in between. Germline assignment: CDR1 GTSNPN and CDR2 SVGIG (reference sequence). The variable domain in full, completed from reference TRBV30 and TRBJ1-5, reads SQTIHQWPATLVQPVGSPLSLECTVEGTSNPNLYWYRQAAGRGLQLLFYSVGIGQISSEVPQNLSASRPQDRQFILSSKKLLLSDSGFYLCALETAGSCPQHFGDGTRLSIL.

This chain links TRBV7-9 with TRBJ2-3, with unresolved D. The CDR3 spans 14 residues. V shed 2 bases and J shed 5 bases, with 11 bases lying between them. Germline-derived CDR1 and CDR2 are SEHNR and FQNEAQ (reference sequence). The CDR3 nucleotides read TGTGCCAGCAGCTTACCAGTAAGGAAAGATACGCAGTATTTT. It translates to CASSLPVRKDTQYF.

This chain connects TRBV20-1 to TRBJ2-1; no clear D gene. Germline V CDR1 and CDR2: DFQATT, SNEGSKA (reference sequence). V was trimmed by 3 bases and J by 5 bases, leaving 14 bases between them. This CDR3 contains 14 residues. CDR3 bases: TGCAGTGCTAGGAGCATCCAGAGAGACAATGAGCAGTTCTTC. As protein: CSARSIQRDNEQFF.

The chain couples TRBV9 to TRBJ2-7; 9 bases are a match to TRBD2. The V gene end was trimmed by 5 bases and the J gene end by 2 bases; junction bases not matched to a gene: 5. Germline lookup yields CDR1 SGDLS and CDR2 YYNGEE. There are 14 residues in the CDR3. The CDR3 sequence is CASSAGGLAYEQYF. Written as DNA, the CDR3 is TGTGCCAGCAGTGCGGGAGGGCTGGCCTACGAGCAGTACTTC.

The J gene is TRBJ2-7, the V gene TRBV13, with D possibly TRBD1 on 6 matching bases. The CDR3 is 14 amino acids. Trimming pared 3 bases from V and 0 bases from J, leaving 9 bases between. Per the germline V gene, CDR1 is PRHDT and CDR2 is FYEKMQ (reference sequence). The CDR3 DNA reads as TGTGCCAGCAGCTTGACAGGTAACTCCTACGAGCAGTACTTC. Amino acid sequence: CASSLTGNSYEQYF.

The chain has TRBV12-3 or TRBV12-4 and TRBJ1-1; D gene unclear. Trimming shortened V by 3 bases and J by 1 base, and 9 bases separated the two germline ends. The CDR3 has 14 residues. CDR3 protein: CASSFGGKNTEAFF. CDR3 nucleotide sequence: TGTGCCAGCAGTTTCGGCGGAAAGAACACTGAAGCTTTCTTT.